The next 22 T cell receptor beta chains were all read from a single sample in a study of technical replicates of blood from a handful of donors. Method: immunoSEQ multiplex PCR; TCRdb's copy keeps in-frame clones and lacks some. This repertoire shows some 57,000 clones, around 97% found once; its top ten account for about 0.2%. What was sequenced was T cells isolated from PBMCs. These receptors were taken from a human donor in good health.

The V gene is TRBV7-8, the J gene TRBJ2-2, with D hard to call. Trimming took 7 bases from V and 4 from J, leaving 10 bases between them. This CDR3 comprises 13 residues. In germline, CDR1 is SGHVS, CDR2 FQNEAQ. The CDR3 DNA is TGTGCCAGCACTCACTACACCACCGGGGAGCTGTTTTTT. This encodes CASTHYTTGELFF.

The rearrangement uses TRBV30 and TRBJ1-5; 7 bases agree with TRBD1. V shed 2 bases and J 5 bases; nucleotides not matched to a gene: 9. Germline CDR1 GTSNPN, CDR2 SVGIG (reference sequence). The CDR3 loop spans 15 amino acids. CDR3: CAWSYGAGGYQPQHF. CDR3 coding DNA: TGTGCCTGGAGTTACGGCGCAGGGGGATATCAGCCCCAGCATTTT.

About this clone itself: Other DNA sequences within the sample encode an identical CDR3. This chain connects TRBV6-5 to TRBJ2-7; 7 bases line up with TRBD2. CDR1 is MNHEY, CDR2 SVGAGI, per germline. This CDR3 is 15 amino acids long. V lost 2 bases and J lost 0; bases outside the gene matches: 4. The CDR3 DNA follows: TGTGCCAGCAGTTACGCCGGCGGGGGCTCCTACGAGCAGTACTTC. Translation gives CASSYAGGGSYEQYF.

The rearrangement uses TRBV29-1 and TRBJ1-1; D gene uncertain. The germline V and J ends were trimmed by 4 bases and 0 bases, with 3 bases remaining between them. The CDR3 runs to 11 residues. Germline assignment: CDR1 SQVTM and CDR2 ANQGSEA. CDR3 sequence: CSVAVNTEAFF. The CDR3 region has the DNA TGCAGCGTTGCAGTGAACACTGAAGCTTTCTTT. The full variable domain, in which reference TRBV29-1 and TRBJ1-1 provide the parts outside the CDR3, is SAVISQKPSRDICQRGTSLTIQCQVDSQVTMMFWYRQQPGQSLTLIATANQGSEATYESGFVIDKFPISRPNLTFSTLTVSNMSPEDSSIYLCSVAVNTEAFFGQGTRLTVV.

J is TRBJ2-7 and V is TRBV11-2; 8 nucleotides line up with TRBD1. CDR3 length: 14 residues. V was clipped by 5 bases and J by 2 bases; unmatched bases: 5. The germline gives CDR1 SGHAT, CDR2 FQNNGV. CDR3 residues: CASSPGTGPYEQYF. CDR3 nucleotides: TGTGCCAGCAGCCCCGGGACAGGACCCTACGAGCAGTACTTC.

The chain is built from TRBV2 and TRBJ2-4; D may be TRBD2 (5 bases). Between the trimmed V and J ends, which lost 4 bases and 0 bases, there was a span of 10 bases. CDR1 is SNHLY, CDR2 FYNNEI, per germline. This CDR3 is 15 amino acids long. The CDR3 nucleotides are TGTGCCAGCAGTGGGCTAGCACTAGCCAAAAACATTCAGTACTTC. Protein sequence: CASSGLALAKNIQYF.

V gene TRBV19 combines with J gene TRBJ2-2, with no clear D. V lost 6 bases, J lost 5 bases, and 4 bases lay in between. Germline V gives CDR1 LNHDA, CDR2 SQIVND (reference sequence). This CDR3 comprises 11 residues. The CDR3 DNA reads as TGTGCCAGTAGAACTACCGGGGAGCTGTTTTTT. It yields the protein CASRTTGELFF.

The chain has TRBV13 and TRBJ1-4; no clear D. The V end was cut by 5 bases, the J end by 7 bases, with 11 bases between. The CDR3 runs 13 residues. CDR1 and CDR2 (germline): PRHDT, FYEKMQ (reference sequence). The CDR3 nucleotides are TGTGCCAGCAGCGCCGGGGTGGGTGAAAAACTGTTTTTT. Translation gives CASSAGVGEKLFF.

This chain connects TRBV19 to TRBJ2-7; no clear D gene. Germline CDR1 and CDR2: LNHDA and SQIVND (reference sequence). The CDR3 loop spans 13 amino acids. Trimming cost V 1 base and J 6 bases, with 10 bases left between them. The CDR3 DNA reads as TGTGCCAGTAGTATAGGCCCGAGCCGCGAGCAGTACTTC. This gives the protein CASSIGPSREQYF.

V gene TRBV28 combines with J gene TRBJ2-7, with 9 positions matching TRBD2. The CDR3 sequence is 15 residues long. V was pared by 7 bases and J by 4 bases, with 11 bases of the junction left unmatched. The germline V gene encodes CDR1 MDHEN and CDR2 SYDVKM. The CDR3, as DNA: TGTGCCAGCACCCCCCGGGGACTAGCAACGTACGAGCAGTACTTC. It is translated as CASTPRGLATYEQYF. The entire variable domain, with the rest obtained from reference TRBV28 and TRBJ2-7, is as follows: DVKVTQSSRYLVKRTGEKVFLECVQDMDHENMFWYRQDPGLGLRLIYFSYDVKMKEKGDIPEGYSVSREKKERFSLILESASTNQTSMYLCASTPRGLATYEQYFGPGTRLTVT.

The rearrangement joins TRBV11-2 to TRBJ1-1, with D perhaps TRBD1 (5 bases). The CDR3 has 14 residues. Germline-derived CDR1 and CDR2 are SGHAT and FQNNGV. V lost 2 bases, J lost 4 bases, and 11 bases lay in between. Written as DNA, the CDR3 is TGTGCCAGCAGCTTAAGGGGCGTAAGCACTGAAGCTTTCTTT. It is translated as CASSLRGVSTEAFF.

The V gene is TRBV4-1, the J gene TRBJ2-7, with 9 nucleotides matching TRBD2. This CDR3 has 16 residues. V was pared by 0 bases and J by 3 bases, with 6 bases of the junction left unmatched. The V gene's germline CDR1 is MGHRA and CDR2 YSYEKL. The CDR3 region has the DNA TGCGCCAGCAGCCAAGATTGGGCGGGGGGGAACTACGAGCAGTACTTC. Encoded protein: CASSQDWAGGNYEQYF.

The rearrangement links TRBV4-1 to TRBJ1-5; TRBD1 agrees at 10 bases. This CDR3 has 14 residues. V lost 5 bases and J lost 2; bases outside the gene matches: 0. Germline CDR1 reads MGHRA; CDR2 reads YSYEKL. CDR3 amino acids: CASSGTGGNQPQHF. CDR3 DNA sequence: TGCGCCAGCAGCGGGACAGGGGGCAATCAGCCCCAGCATTTT.

The chain joins TRBV7-9 to TRBJ1-1; possible D gene TRBD1, 5 bases. V lost 5 bases, J lost 1 base, and 8 bases lay in between. Germline V gives CDR1 SEHNR, CDR2 FQNEAQ (reference sequence). This CDR3 is built from 13 residues. In DNA, the CDR3 is TGTGCCAGCAGCCCCAGGGAGAACACTGAAGCTTTCTTT. This translates into CASSPRENTEAFF.

The rearrangement joins TRBV7-6 to TRBJ1-6; weak D call: TRBD1 (6 bases). This CDR3 is built from 16 residues. Trimming took 5 bases from V and 11 from J, leaving 22 bases between them. The germline CDR1 and CDR2 sequences are SGHVS and FNYEAQ. CDR3 in amino acids: CASSPRTDPFQPPLHF. The CDR3 DNA sequence: TGTGCCAGCAGCCCCCGGACAGACCCGTTTCAACCACCCCTCCACTTT.

CDR3 amino acids: CASSGGGSGNTIYF. The CDR3 nucleotides read TGTGCCAGCAGCGGGGGGGGCTCTGGAAACACCATATATTTT. J is TRBJ1-3 and V is TRBV7-8; a possible D gene is TRBD1 (5 bases). The CDR3 sequence is 14 residues long. The germline V and J ends were trimmed by 5 bases and 0 bases, with 8 bases remaining between them. The germline gives CDR1 SGHVS, CDR2 FQNEAQ.

Of note for this clone: A junction end diverges from the germline sequence, so it may reflect a read error. In DNA, the CDR3 is TGTGCCAGCAGTTACTCGGGACTAGTTCTCTTC. It encodes CASSYSGLVLF. The gene calls are TRBV6-6 and TRBJ2-1; 8 bases align to TRBD2. The CDR3 sequence is 11 residues long. Germline lookup yields CDR1 MNHNY and CDR2 SVGAGI (reference sequence).

The rearrangement joins TRBV18 to TRBJ1-1, with D perhaps TRBD1 (5 bases). V lost 6 bases to trimming and J lost 6 bases, with 14 bases between them. Germline loops: CDR1 KGHSH, CDR2 LQKENI. This CDR3 is built from 13 residues. Here the CDR3 reads CASSNAGSPEAFF. The CDR3 DNA sequence: TGTGCCAGCTCGAACGCAGGGTCCCCTGAAGCTTTCTTT.

Concerning this clone itself: The germline gene is not matched at one end of the junction; a read error may be the cause. This chain connects TRBV10-3 to TRBJ2-7, with 11 bases fitting TRBD2. Germline CDR1 reads ENHRY; CDR2 reads SYGVKD. CDR3 length equals 14 residues. CDR3 sequence (DNA): TGTGCCATCAGGACTAGCGGGGACTCCGACGAGCAGTACTTC. Its translation: CAIRTSGDSDEQYF.

This chain links TRBV7-2 with TRBJ2-1; D unresolved. From germline, CDR1 is SGHTA and CDR2 FQGNSA. The CDR3 has 11 amino acids. Trimming removed 4 bases from V and 9 bases from J, with 7 bases in between. In nucleotides, the CDR3 is TGTGCCAGCAGCTCCTATGGTGAGCAGTTCTTC. Its translation: CASSSYGEQFF.

This sequence joins TRBV5-1 and TRBJ2-4; D uncertain. CDR3 length: 17 amino acids. The germline CDR1 and CDR2 sequences are SGHRS and YFSETQ. With 4 bases removed from V and 3 bases from J, the gap between germline ends came to 20 bases. CDR3 coding DNA: TGCGCCAGCAGCCTTTTGTCCGTCCTTCCTAGCAAAAACATTCAGTACTTC. Its protein product is CASSLLSVLPSKNIQYF.

The table lists this clone with a count of one. The V call is TRBV29-1, the J call TRBJ1-1; D possibly corresponds to TRBD1 (5 bases). CDR3 size: 15 residues. The germline gives CDR1 SQVTM, CDR2 ANQGSEA. Trimming pared 0 bases from V and 4 bases from J, leaving 15 bases between. The DNA for the CDR3 is TGCAGCGTTGAAGATCTTAATTTCGGGGGCACTGAAGCTTTCTTT. This gives the protein CSVEDLNFGGTEAFF.